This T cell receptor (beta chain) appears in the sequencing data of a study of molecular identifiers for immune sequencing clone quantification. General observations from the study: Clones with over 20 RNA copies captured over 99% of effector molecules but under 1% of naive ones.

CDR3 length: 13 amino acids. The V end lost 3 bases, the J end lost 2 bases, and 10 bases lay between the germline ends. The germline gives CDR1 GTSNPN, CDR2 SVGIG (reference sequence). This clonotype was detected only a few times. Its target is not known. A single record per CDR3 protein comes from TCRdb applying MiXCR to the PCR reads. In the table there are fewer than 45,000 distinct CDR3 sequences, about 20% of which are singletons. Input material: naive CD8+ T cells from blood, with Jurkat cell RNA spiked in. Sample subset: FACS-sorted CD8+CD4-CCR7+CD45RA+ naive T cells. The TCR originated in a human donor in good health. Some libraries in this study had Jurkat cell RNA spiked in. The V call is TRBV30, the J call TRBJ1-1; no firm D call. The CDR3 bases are TGTGCCTGGAGCCTCGGAGGTAACACTGAAGCTTTCTTT. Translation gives CAWSLGGNTEAFF.